This TCR beta chain stems from a study of spatial heterogeneity in lung cancer. At the level of the study: Matched bulk RNA-seq gave a T cell module score that correlated strongly with tumor-region TCR transcript counts.

TCRdb itself ran the 5' RACE reads through MiXCR, one entry per CDR3 protein. The table shows about 9,300 distinct CDR3 sequences, with under 70% occurring only once. The length of the CDR3 is 16 residues. The trim removed 6 bases at V and 9 bases at J, leaving 9 bases unmatched. Time point specified: sample taken at primary tumor resection. Untreated early-stage non-small cell lung cancer patients, roughly 72 in total, were the donors. Whole RNA from tumor, nontumor lung or frozen PBMC was sequenced unsorted. Study-wide points: Within tumors, counts of expanded alpha and beta TCRs tracked tumor mutation counts.

This clonotype qualifies as medium-sized. The target antigen is unknown. The source was lung tumor tissue, collected at surgery. This receptor was identified in a female donor with early-stage non-small cell lung cancer. The chain couples TRBV12-3 or TRBV12-4 to TRBJ2-1; TRBD2 matches 15 bases. The CDR3 loop is CASRRPGLAGGGEQFF. In DNA form, the CDR3 reads TGTGCCAGCAGAAGGCCGGGACTAGCGGGGGGAGGTGAGCAGTTCTTC.